This T cell receptor beta chain was captured by sequencing in a study of preoperative IRX-2 immunotherapy in early breast cancer. V shed 3 bases, J shed 2 bases, and the junction held 3 bases outside the gene matches. The CDR3 has 14 residues. Looked up from germline, CDR1 is MGHRA and CDR2 is YSYEKL. Clones were read by immunoSEQ multiplex PCR, and TCRdb kept only the in-frame ones, dropping some. The sample gives 25,000 or so clones, roughly nine tenths of which show up once; roughly 9% is in the top ten. Treatment of the sample: preoperative locoregional IRX-2 cytokine immunotherapy. Patients received preoperative, locoregional IRX-2 cytokine immunotherapy in a phase Ib study.

The material sequenced was tumor tissue, taken after IRX-2 immunotherapy. The V call is TRBV4-1, the J call TRBJ2-7; 8 bases align to TRBD1. The receptor's source is a human donor with breast cancer. The CDR3, as DNA: TGCGCCAGCAGCCACGGACAGGGAACCTACGAGCAGTACTTC. Protein product: CASSHGQGTYEQYF.